This T cell receptor (beta chain) was found in a study of blood T cell repertoires in COVID-19. Background on the study: Spain, Italy and the United States supplied samples that represented acute and convalescent COVID-19.

V was pared by 6 bases and J by 4 bases, with 11 bases between. CDR3 size: 13 residues. Per germline, CDR1 ENHRY and CDR2 SYGVKD. In the study's own analysis: Amplifying reference gene primers gave estimates of nucleated cell counts. Libraries were prepared by immunoSEQ multiplex PCR; TCRdb keeps only in-frame clonotypes and omits some of them. V and J calls and clone size are given by that table; D and trimming were obtained from the DNA. The sample records some 100,000 clones, roughly nine tenths being singletons. This rearrangement joins TRBV10-3 to TRBJ2-3, with D perhaps TRBD1 (5 bases). The sequenced sample was peripheral blood. This clonotype was sampled from a human donor with active COVID-19. The donor label of this sample is uncertain. The CDR3 nucleotides are TGTGCCATCAGGATAGGGGTCTCAGATACGCAGTATTTT. This codes for CAIRIGVSDTQYF.